This TCR beta chain was documented in a study of vaccination and CD4 T cells after COVID-19 (dated by TCRdb to about 2022). About the full investigation: SARS-CoV-2 positivity had been established in the convalescent patients by nasal swab PCR, and mild disease was recorded in several of these patients and severe disease in one. Six males and four females were included in the convalescent cohort, with two Hispanic individuals, seven Caucasians, two Asians and one multiracial person represented. Participants received two doses of either the Pfizer-BioNTech BNT162b2 vaccine (n=8) or the Moderna mRNA-1273 vaccine (n=2). Post-COVID blood samples from convalescent patients were collected a median of approximately 93 days after diagnosis, with a range of roughly 35 to 161 days. Post-vaccine blood samples were taken a median of approximately 76 days after the second vaccine dose, with a range of about 13 to 250 days. For three convalescent patients, samples were collected at an early post-vaccination timepoint (day 14) as well as at a late post-vaccination timepoint (days 161 to 241). Overlapping spike peptide pools from SARS-CoV-2 and from the common cold coronaviruses HCoV-NL63, HCoV-OC43 and HCoV-229E were used as culture stimuli. Control cultures used a CEFX viral epitope pool as positive control, an HIV-1 Nef peptide pool as negative control, or no peptide. The spike-specific CD4+ TCR repertoire was compared before and after mRNA vaccination in approximately ten COVID-19 convalescent patients and a handful of infection-naive healthy vaccine recipients. General findings and caveats noted by the study authors: The number of convalescent patients in the study was relatively small, and the study did not examine early timepoints following natural infection. Among convalescent patients, a median around 86% of the SARS-CoV-2-reactive clones seen after vaccination appeared only after vaccination, which suggests priming specific to the vaccine. The median number of SARS-CoV-2-reactive clonotypes rose from 20 to 25 after infection to 35 to 45 after vaccination, but the change was not significant. In convalescent patients, nearly all vaccine-specific clones (304 of 307) were found to be mono-reactive for SARS-CoV-2 spike rather than cross-reactive with common cold coronaviruses.

Notes on this clonotype: Its antigen is currently not known. No much larger clonotype is one base removed from it; base qualities were not supplied.

Deletion took 4 bases off V and 14 bases off J, with a span of 17 bases between the germline ends. From cysteine to phenylalanine, the CDR3 is 12 amino acids long. Kept here is only the CDR3 DNA, which spans 36 bases and is read in frame from base 1. CDR1 and CDR2, per the germline V gene, are SQVTM and ANQGSEA. The time point label of this sample denotes: late sampling 161 to 241 days after vaccination in three convalescent patients. Taken with the paper, the label for treatment or condition translates to: approximately 9-day PBMC culture with coronavirus spike peptide pools or control peptides (ViraFEST assay). The ViraFEST assay, used in the study, expanded antigen-specific T cells with peptide pools and then identified the expanded clonotypes through TCR sequencing. Positive SARS-CoV-2 PCR tests in the convalescent patients dated from March to December 2020, before Alpha, Beta and Delta variants emerged in the United States. Each well held 2 million to 2.5 million PBMCs cultured with roughly 9.2 ug/ml peptide pools in IMDM containing roughly 5% human AB serum and approximately 10 IU/ml IL-2. On days 3 and 7, half of the culture medium was replaced with fresh IL-2-containing medium. After 10 days of culture, CD4+ T cells were isolated by negative selection using the EasySep CD4+ T cell isolation kit. Ficoll-Paque Plus gradient centrifugation was used to isolate PBMCs from whole blood, and the isolated PBMCs were then either used fresh or cryopreserved at -140C. Culture conditions were generally each tested in triplicate wells.

The protocol used for the library was PCR. TCR sequencing of DNA from cultured CD4+ T cells used the Oncomine TCR Beta short-read assay at the Johns Hopkins FTIC core. The QIAamp micro DNA kit was used to extract genomic DNA from the cultured CD4+ T cells. Oncomine TCR Beta libraries from cultured CD4+ T cells were pooled using unique dual indexes and sequenced on an Illumina iSeq 100. The original methods were these. Non-productive sequences were removed, and CDR3s not starting with C, not ending with F or W, or shorter than 7 amino acids were discarded. The MANAFEST web application was used to identify antigen-specific clonotypes by comparing peptide-stimulated wells against reference wells and other culture wells. To be called positive, a clone needed an FDR below 0.05, an odds ratio above 5, and a productive frequency above 0.1% in at least two of three replicate wells. A clonotype counted as cross-reactive if it showed significant expansion both in the SARS-CoV-2 spike wells and in at least one common cold coronavirus spike condition. Using R version 3.6.1, CDR3 homology was evaluated through Levenshtein distances (stringdist) along with unrooted phylogenetic trees (ape). In-frame beta chains were kept once TCRdb had trimmed the public reads at Q25 with fastp and called clones with MiXCR. Each record represents a unique CDR3 protein, reported with the most common genes and DNA among its rows. These V and J calls rely on TCRdb rather than the paper's analysis. This sample gives 20,000 to 25,000 distinct CDR3 sequences in total; more than 45% of them show up just once. Together, the top ten hold approximately 13% of the sample.

The material sequenced was CD4+ T cells from blood, cultured in vitro, taken about 7 months after SARS-CoV-2 vaccination. The receptor's source is a human donor who had recovered from COVID-19. The V gene is TRBV29-1 and the J gene is TRBJ2-2; TRBD2 is a weak D gene call, 5 bases matching. This receptor has the CDR3 CSVASLAGGLFF. The nucleotide sequence reads TGCAGCGTTGCTTCGTTGGCGGGCGGCCTGTTTTTT.